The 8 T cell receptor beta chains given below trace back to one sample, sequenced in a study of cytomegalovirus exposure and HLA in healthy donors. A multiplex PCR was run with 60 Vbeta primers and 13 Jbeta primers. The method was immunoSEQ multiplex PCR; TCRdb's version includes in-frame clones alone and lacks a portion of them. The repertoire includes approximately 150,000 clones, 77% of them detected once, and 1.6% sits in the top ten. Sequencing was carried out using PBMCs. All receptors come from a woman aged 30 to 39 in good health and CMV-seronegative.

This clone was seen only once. CDR3 loop: CASSQDYGGYSNQPQHF. In DNA form, the CDR3 reads TGCGCCAGCAGCCAAGATTATGGAGGGTATAGCAATCAGCCCCAGCATTTT. The chain carries TRBV4-3 and TRBJ1-5; D is ambiguous. This CDR3 contains 17 residues. Trimming pared 0 bases from V and 0 bases from J, leaving 12 bases between. CDR1 is LGHNA, CDR2 YSLEER, per germline.

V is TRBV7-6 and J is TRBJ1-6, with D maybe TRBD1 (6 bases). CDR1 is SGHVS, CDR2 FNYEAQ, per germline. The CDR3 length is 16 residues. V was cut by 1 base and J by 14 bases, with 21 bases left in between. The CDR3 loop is CASSLVGWGGGGTLHF. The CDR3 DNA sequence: TGTGCCAGCAGCTTAGTAGGTTGGGGGGGCGGCGGTACCCTCCACTTT.

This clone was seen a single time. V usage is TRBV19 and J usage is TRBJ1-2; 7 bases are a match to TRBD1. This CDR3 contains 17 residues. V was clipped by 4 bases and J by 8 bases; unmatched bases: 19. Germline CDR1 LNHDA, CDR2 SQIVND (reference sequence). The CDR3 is CASSTPRAGGIMFGYTF. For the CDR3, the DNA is TGTGCCAGTAGTACTCCTCGCGCAGGGGGAATAATGTTCGGCTACACCTTC.

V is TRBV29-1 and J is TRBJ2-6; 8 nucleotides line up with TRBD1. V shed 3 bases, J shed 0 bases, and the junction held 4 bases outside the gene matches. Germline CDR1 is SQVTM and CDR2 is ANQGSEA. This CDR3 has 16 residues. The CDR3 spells CSVDVGQGSGANVLTF. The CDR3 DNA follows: TGCAGCGTTGACGTCGGACAGGGCTCTGGGGCCAACGTCCTGACTTTC.

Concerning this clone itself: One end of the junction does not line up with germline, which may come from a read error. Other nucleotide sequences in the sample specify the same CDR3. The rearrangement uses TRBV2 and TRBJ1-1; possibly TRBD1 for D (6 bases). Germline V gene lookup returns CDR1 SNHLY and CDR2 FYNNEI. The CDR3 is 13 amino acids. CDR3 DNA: TGTGCTAGCAGCGGACAGCCGAACACTGAAGCTTTCTTT. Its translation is CASSGQPNTEAFF.

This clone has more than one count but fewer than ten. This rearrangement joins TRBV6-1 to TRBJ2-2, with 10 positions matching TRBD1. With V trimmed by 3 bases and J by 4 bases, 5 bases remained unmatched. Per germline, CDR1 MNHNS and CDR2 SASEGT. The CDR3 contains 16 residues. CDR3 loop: CASSDRDRGFTGELFF. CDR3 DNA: TGTGCCAGCAGTGACCGGGACAGGGGATTCACCGGGGAGCTGTTTTTT.

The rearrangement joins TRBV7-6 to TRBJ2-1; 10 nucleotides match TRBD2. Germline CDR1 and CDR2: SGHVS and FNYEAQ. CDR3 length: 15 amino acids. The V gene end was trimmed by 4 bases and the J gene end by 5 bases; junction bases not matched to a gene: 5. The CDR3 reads CASSSSGRANNEQFF. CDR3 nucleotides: TGTGCCAGCAGCTCGAGCGGGAGGGCCAACAATGAGCAGTTCTTC.

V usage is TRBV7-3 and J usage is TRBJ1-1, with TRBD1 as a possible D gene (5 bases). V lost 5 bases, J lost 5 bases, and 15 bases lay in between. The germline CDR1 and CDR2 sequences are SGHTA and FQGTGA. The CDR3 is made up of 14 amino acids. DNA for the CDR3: TGTGCCAGCAGCCCTGATCTAGGGGTTACTGAAGCTTTCTTT. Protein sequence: CASSPDLGVTEAFF.